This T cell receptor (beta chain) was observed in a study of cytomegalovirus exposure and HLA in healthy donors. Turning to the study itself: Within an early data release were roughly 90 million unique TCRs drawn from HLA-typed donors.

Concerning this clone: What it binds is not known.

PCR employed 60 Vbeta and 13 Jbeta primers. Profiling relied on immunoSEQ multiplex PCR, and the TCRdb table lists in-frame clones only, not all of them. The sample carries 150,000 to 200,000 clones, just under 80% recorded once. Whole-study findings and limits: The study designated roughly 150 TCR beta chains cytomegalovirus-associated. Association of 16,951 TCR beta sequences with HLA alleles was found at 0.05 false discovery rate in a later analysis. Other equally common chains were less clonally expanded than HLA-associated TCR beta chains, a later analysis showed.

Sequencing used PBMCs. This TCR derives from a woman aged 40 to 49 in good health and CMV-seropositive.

The CDR3 loop reads CASSGSIAGGLQEQFF. DNA for the CDR3: TGTGCCAGCAGTGGATCAATAGCGGGGGGCCTTCAAGAGCAGTTCTTC. J is TRBJ2-1 and V is TRBV25-1; 10 bases match TRBD2. V shed 4 bases and J 10 bases; nucleotides not matched to a gene: 13. This CDR3 spans 16 amino acids. The germline V gene has CDR1 MGHDK and CDR2 SYGVNS.